A single sample is the source of the 17 T cell receptor beta chains below, sequenced in a study of a mutant IDH1 vaccine in newly diagnosed glioma. These receptors have no identified antigens. The data were produced by immunoSEQ multiplex PCR, yet TCRdb's version contains in-frame clones alone and is incomplete. The sample has about 56,000 clones; roughly four fifths are singletons. Time point here: week 47, end of study. Each dose delivered 300 ug of mutant IDH1 20-mer peptide subcutaneously with imiquimod. Sequencing used PBMCs, obtained from a glioma patient whose treatment included an IDH1 peptide vaccine. These receptor sequences come from a woman between 50 and 59 years old with glioma.

The chain links TRBV6-1 to TRBJ1-3; D may be TRBD1 (5 bases). The V end lost 8 bases, the J end lost 0 bases, and 17 bases lay between the germline ends. Germline CDR1 MNHNS, CDR2 SASEGT. This CDR3 is built from 16 residues. CDR3 protein: CASGGAGPISGNTIYF. The CDR3 nucleotides read TGTGCCAGCGGTGGGGCAGGTCCTATCTCTGGAAACACCATATATTTT.

The chain has TRBV7-6 and TRBJ1-2; D uncertain. V was pared by 5 bases and J by 2 bases, with 9 bases between. The CDR3 sequence is 13 residues long. CDR1 and CDR2 from the germline V gene are SGHVS and FNYEAQ. The CDR3 loop is CASSEDTNYGYTF. In nucleotides, the CDR3 is TGTGCCAGCAGCGAAGACACCAACTATGGCTACACCTTC.

The rearrangement joins TRBV5-4 to TRBJ2-7; D possibly matches TRBD1 or TRBD2 (5 bases each). Per the germline V gene, CDR1 is SGHNT and CDR2 is YYREEE (reference sequence). CDR3 length: 12 amino acids. V gave up 5 bases and J gave up 11 bases, with 17 bases separating them. This CDR3 reads CASSPGLGTEYF. CDR3 in DNA: TGTGCCAGCAGTCCGGGTCTGGGGACGGAGTACTTC.

The rearrangement uses TRBV2 and TRBJ1-5; D is possibly TRBD1 (5 bases). The V gene's germline CDR1 is SNHLY and CDR2 FYNNEI. The CDR3 totals 15 residues. Trimming removed 5 bases at V and 0 bases at J, with 11 bases between. The CDR3 here is CASSRDRLSNQPQHF. CDR3 DNA sequence: TGTGCCAGCAGTCGTGACAGACTTAGCAATCAGCCCCAGCATTTT.

J is TRBJ2-3 and V is TRBV25-1; the D gene is possibly TRBD1 (5 bases). The CDR3 runs to 15 residues. The ends were cut back, 3 bases at V and 4 bases at J, with 14 bases in the middle. Germline CDR1 is MGHDK and CDR2 is SYGVNS. Here the CDR3 reads CASSDPGQVPDTQYF. The CDR3 DNA reads as TGTGCCAGCAGTGACCCCGGACAAGTTCCAGATACGCAGTATTTT. Drawing the rest from reference TRBV25-1 and TRBJ2-3, the complete variable domain is EADIYQTPRYLVIGTGKKITLECSQTMGHDKMYWYQQDPGMELHLIHYSYGVNSTEKGDLSSESTVSRIRTEHFPLTLESARPSHTSQYLCASSDPGQVPDTQYFGPGTRLTVL.

This chain links TRBV5-1 with TRBJ1-6; D might be TRBD1 (5 bases). Germline V gene lookup returns CDR1 SGHRS and CDR2 YFSETQ. The CDR3 totals 15 residues. V shed 0 bases and J shed 9 bases, with 13 bases lying between them. The CDR3 nucleotides read TGCGCCAGCAGCTTGGACATACCGGGGGGTTCACCCCTCCACTTT. Encoded protein: CASSLDIPGGSPLHF.

The chain combines TRBV19 with TRBJ1-2, with 7 bases matching TRBD1. Per the germline V gene, CDR1 is LNHDA and CDR2 is SQIVND (reference sequence). The V gene end was trimmed by 2 bases and the J gene end by 8 bases; junction bases not matched to a gene: 8. The CDR3 loop spans 14 amino acids. The CDR3 DNA sequence: TGTGCCAGTAGTATACAGGGGGGAAAAGCGGGCTACACCTTC. Encoded protein: CASSIQGGKAGYTF.

This chain uses TRBV6-6 with TRBJ1-3; a possible D gene is TRBD1 (5 bases). Trimming cost V 2 bases and J 2 bases, with 13 bases left between them. CDR1 and CDR2 from the germline V gene are MNHNY and SVGAGI (reference sequence). The CDR3 runs to 16 residues. CDR3 in DNA: TGTGCCAGCAGTTACAGTGTCGGGGCGCCTGGAAACACCATATATTTT. Amino acids: CASSYSVGAPGNTIYF.

The chain joins TRBV5-1 to TRBJ2-1; D gene uncertain. Trimming pared 2 bases from V and 2 bases from J, leaving 11 bases between. CDR3 length equals 15 residues. Germline V CDR1 and CDR2: SGHRS, YFSETQ. The CDR3 DNA sequence: TGCGCCAGCAGCTTAGAGCCCCGGACCTACAATGAGCAGTTCTTC. This gives the protein CASSLEPRTYNEQFF.

V usage is TRBV5-1 and J usage is TRBJ2-1; 12 bases agree with TRBD2. Germline trimming cut 2 bases from V and 10 bases from J; bases unmatched to any gene: 7. This CDR3 is built from 15 residues. Germline V lookup: CDR1 SGHRS, CDR2 YFSETQ. This chain's CDR3 is CASSLLAGGPVEQFF. The CDR3 DNA sequence: TGCGCCAGCAGCTTACTAGCGGGGGGCCCTGTCGAGCAGTTCTTC. Full variable domain (outside the CDR3, taken from reference TRBV5-1 and TRBJ2-1): KAGVTQTPRYLIKTRGQQVTLSCSPISGHRSVSWYQQTPGQGLQFLFEYFSETQRNKGNFPGRFSGRQFSNSRSEMNVSTLELGDSALYLCASSLLAGGPVEQFFGPGTRLTVL.

The chain carries TRBV5-8 and TRBJ2-2; 7 nucleotides agree with TRBD1. Germline values: CDR1 SGHTS, CDR2 YDEGEE. Unmatched junction bases numbered 11, after V lost 2 bases and J lost 4 bases. This CDR3 is built from 17 residues. CDR3 sequence (DNA): TGTGCCAGCAGCTTTGTCTTAGGGGGCAAGAGCACCGGGGAGCTGTTTTTT. This sequence encodes CASSFVLGGKSTGELFF.

The chain has TRBV6-4 and TRBJ1-1; D may be TRBD1 (5 bases). CDR3 length equals 11 residues. Germline CDR1 and CDR2: MRHNA and SNTAGT. V was shortened by 2 bases and J by 9 bases, with 7 bases between the two germline ends. The DNA of the CDR3 is TGTGCCAGCAGTGACGAGGGGCAAGCTTTCTTT. It specifies CASSDEGQAFF.

V usage is TRBV14 and J usage is TRBJ1-4; perhaps TRBD1 as D (5 bases). Germline lookup yields CDR1 SGHDN and CDR2 FVKESK. The ends were cut back, 1 base at V and 8 bases at J, with 26 bases in the middle. The CDR3 totals 19 residues. CDR3 sequence reads: CASSQGPGTGHPVREKLFF. The DNA of the CDR3 is TGTGCCAGCAGCCAAGGCCCCGGTACAGGCCACCCCGTAAGGGAAAAACTGTTTTTT.

The chain links TRBV19 to TRBJ2-3; D gene unclear. V lost 0 bases to trimming and J lost 6 bases, with 7 bases between them. This CDR3 is built from 13 residues. CDR1 and CDR2 (germline): LNHDA, SQIVND (reference sequence). The CDR3 sequence: CASSIDLFDTQYF. CDR3 bases: TGTGCCAGTAGTATAGATCTATTCGATACGCAGTATTTT.

This clone was seen more than once but under ten times. The chain couples TRBV27 to TRBJ1-5; D is ambiguous. V was cut by 5 bases and J by 5 bases, with 13 bases left in between. Germline V gene data show CDR1 as MNHEY and CDR2 as SMNVEV (reference sequence). The CDR3 has 14 amino acids. For the CDR3, the DNA is TGTGCCAGCAGTCAAAACAGCGACTATCAGCCCCAGCATTTT. Translating it yields CASSQNSDYQPQHF.

The chain combines TRBV5-1 with TRBJ2-5; no clear D. V gave up 3 bases and J gave up 5 bases, with 5 bases separating them. Germline-derived CDR1 and CDR2 are SGHRS and YFSETQ. There are 11 residues in the CDR3. The CDR3 coding sequence is TGCGCCAGCAGCTACGGCGAGACCCAGTACTTC. This codes for CASSYGETQYF.

This chain joins TRBV6-6 and TRBJ1-5; TRBD1 matches 10 bases. This CDR3 spans 15 amino acids. After removal of 6 bases from V and 5 bases from J, the junction contained 7 bases not matched to a gene. CDR1 and CDR2 from the germline V gene are MNHNY and SVGAGI (reference sequence). CDR3 sequence reads: CASSPSDRGDQPQHF. CDR3 DNA sequence: TGTGCCAGCAGCCCATCGGACAGGGGGGATCAGCCCCAGCATTTT.